This is a list of T cell receptor beta chains from one sample in a study of Ad26.COV2.S vaccination and SARS-CoV-2 variants. The table came from immunoSEQ multiplex PCR; TCRdb's copy has only in-frame clones and leaves some out. The table records 350,000 to 450,000 clones, roughly 91% of them present only once. Sequences were derived from peripheral blood, sampled in a trial of Ad26.COV2.S vaccine versus placebo. These receptors originate from a person between 18 and 65 years old who received the Ad26.COV2.S COVID-19 vaccine or a placebo. Both conserved end residues are part of each CDR3. A D gene is named only where the DNA matches it firmly. Clone sizes are given selectively: once, few, many, or a class where the clone is expanded.

d_call,j_call,v_call,clone_size,cdr3_aa,cdr3_nt
-,TRBJ2-5,TRBV7-3,-,CASSFNGGAVQETQYF,TGTGCCAGCAGCTTTAACGGCGGGGCAGTACAAGAGACCCAGTACTTC
TRBD1,TRBJ2-5,TRBV3-1/TRBV3-2,-,CASSGDSQETQYF,TGTGCCAGCAGCGGGGACAGCCAAGAGACCCAGTACTTC
-,TRBJ1-1,TRBV2,-,CASRGGNTEAFF,TGTGCCAGCAGGGGGGGCAACACTGAAGCTTTCTTT
TRBD1,TRBJ1-2,TRBV29-1,-,CSVDGQGAGYGYTF,TGCAGCGTTGACGGACAGGGGGCGGGCTATGGCTACACCTTC
-,TRBJ2-7,TRBV11-1,-,CASSLGNGDYEQYF,TGTGCCAGCAGCTTAGGAAACGGAGACTACGAGCAGTACTTC
-,TRBJ1-2,TRBV12-3/TRBV12-4,-,CASSPDSLRGYTF,TGTGCCAGCAGCCCAGACAGTTTACGGGGCTACACCTTC
-,TRBJ1-3,TRBV5-1,once,CASSLGVWSRSSGNTIYF,TGCGCCAGCAGCTTGGGGGTCTGGAGTCGGTCCTCTGGAAACACCATATATTTT
-,TRBJ1-1,TRBV7-9,-,CASSLDLNTEAFF,TGTGCCAGCAGCTTAGATTTGAACACTGAAGCTTTCTTT
-,TRBJ2-1,TRBV19,-,CASSLQGTYYNEQFF,TGTGCCAGTAGCTTACAGGGGACTTACTACAATGAGCAGTTCTTC
-,TRBJ2-2,TRBV9,-,CASSVVQGTNTGELFF,TGTGCCAGCAGCGTAGTGCAGGGGACGAACACCGGGGAGCTGTTTTTT
TRBD2,TRBJ2-1,TRBV6-2/TRBV6-3,-,CASSFTVAGGESYNEQFF,TGTGCCAGCAGTTTTACAGTAGCGGGGGGCGAATCCTACAATGAGCAGTTCTTC
-,TRBJ1-4,TRBV12-5,-,CASGPGTVEKLFF,TGTGCTAGTGGTCCAGGGACGGTTGAAAAACTGTTTTTT
TRBD1,TRBJ1-2,TRBV10-3,-,CAISDAGGSHYGYTF,TGTGCCATCAGTGATGCAGGGGGCAGCCACTATGGCTACACCTTC
TRBD1,TRBJ2-3,TRBV9,-,CASSVGDRSTDTQYF,TGTGCCAGCAGCGTAGGGGACAGGTCCACAGATACGCAGTATTTT
-,TRBJ1-5,TRBV6-2/TRBV6-3,-,CASSSVRNQPQHF,TGTGCCAGCAGCTCGGTACGGAATCAGCCCCAGCATTTT
-,TRBJ1-2,TRBV18,-,CASSPPGLNYGYTF,TGTGCCAGCTCACCCCCTGGGCTTAACTATGGCTACACCTTC